The present entry profiles one T cell receptor beta chain with its context. Each CDR3 protein gets one entry after TCRdb re-called the 5' RACE reads with MiXCR. The profile shows tens of thousands of distinct CDR3 sequences, roughly 10% of them singletons. Sample time point: longitudinal time-point 1 (baseline). This CDR3 spans 16 amino acids. The J segment lost 8 bases and the V segment lost 5 bases, leaving 15 bases of the junction unmatched. This sample was taken from a study of neurological immune-mediated disorders. The sequenced sample was PBMCs. The receptor was isolated from a man aged 25-45 years in good health. This sequence joins TRBV12-3 or TRBV12-4 and TRBJ1-2; 9 nucleotides line up with TRBD1. Here the CDR3 reads CASSKGQGSLVFGYTF. The CDR3 DNA reads TGTGCCAGCAGTAAAGGACAGGGGTCCCTGGTTTTCGGCTACACCTTC.